This entry describes one T cell receptor (beta chain). V shed 3 bases and J shed 0 bases, with 11 bases lying between them. Germline assignment: CDR1 KGHSH and CDR2 LQKENI. The CDR3 length is 15 residues. These data originate in a study of control samples from healthy donors and cancer patients. Sequenced by immunoSEQ multiplex PCR; TCRdb stores in-frame clones only, minus some. The table includes about 120,000 clones, about nine tenths detected once. The sequenced material came from blood. The receptor comes from a man aged 35 to 55 in good health. The J gene is TRBJ1-2, the V gene TRBV18; D not resolved. Here the CDR3 DNA reads TGTGCCAGCTCACCGGGGTCGGGCACTAACTATGGCTACACCTTC. Its translation: CASSPGSGTNYGYTF.